Listed below are T cell receptor beta chains from one sample, sequenced in a study of cytomegalovirus exposure and HLA in healthy donors. Some clones are missing from TCRdb's copy, which holds only in-frame ones; the method was immunoSEQ multiplex PCR. The sample yields approximately 190,000 clones, about 85% seen once. What was sequenced was PBMCs. The receptors were sampled from a boy aged 2 to 9 in good health and CMV-seronegative. Both conserved end residues are part of each CDR3. Fields, in order: V gene, J gene, CDR3 protein.

TRBV7-2	TRBJ1-2	CASSPDGGYGYTF
TRBV7-9	TRBJ2-1	CSSSLGLAENEQFF
TRBV21-1	TRBJ1-1	CASTPILLEMNTEAFF
TRBV5-4	TRBJ2-2	CAHRELNTGELFF
TRBV9	TRBJ2-7	CASSDRDDEQYF
TRBV5-6	TRBJ2-1	CASRPVGLAGSDEQFF
TRBV30	TRBJ2-2	CAWSVNQYGELFF
TRBV7-2	TRBJ1-3	CASSLSRQIGNTIYF
TRBV19	TRBJ2-1	CASSIMGGNEQFF
TRBV28	TRBJ1-2	CASSLGTGLYGYTF
TRBV7-8	TRBJ2-3	CASSFRQREGDTQYF
TRBV9	TRBJ1-3	CASSPPGGAISGNTIYF
TRBV7-3	TRBJ2-7	CASSTTGGDEQYF
TRBV5-6	TRBJ2-2	CASSRGGGVPTGELFF
TRBV6-5	TRBJ1-2	CASTQDGYGYTF
TRBV7-8	TRBJ2-3	CASSPRTGGSTDTQYF
TRBV4-1	TRBJ1-2	CASSQGTGYGYTF
TRBV5-1	TRBJ2-3	CATHGGLATDTQYF
TRBV10-3	TRBJ2-5	CAISGQVIETQYF
TRBV11-2	TRBJ2-1	CASSLGSAGINEQFF
TRBV28	TRBJ2-7	CASSRVGLAGGLSSYEQYF
TRBV7-2	TRBJ2-5	CASSRTPQETQYF